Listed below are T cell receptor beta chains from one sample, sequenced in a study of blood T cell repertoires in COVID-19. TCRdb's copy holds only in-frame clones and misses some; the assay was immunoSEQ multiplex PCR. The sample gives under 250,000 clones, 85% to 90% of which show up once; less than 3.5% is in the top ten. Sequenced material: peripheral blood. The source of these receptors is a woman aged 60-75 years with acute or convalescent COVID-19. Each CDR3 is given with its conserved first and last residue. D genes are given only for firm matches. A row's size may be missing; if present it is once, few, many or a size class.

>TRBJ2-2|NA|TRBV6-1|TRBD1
TGTGCCAGCAGTGAAGGGGGACAGGGGGCTGGGGAGCTGTTTTTT
CASSEGGQGAGELFF
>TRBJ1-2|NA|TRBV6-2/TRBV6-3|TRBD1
TGTGCCAGCAGCGTCTCGACAGGGGGTAGGGGCCACTATGGCTACACCTTC
CASSVSTGGRGHYGYTF
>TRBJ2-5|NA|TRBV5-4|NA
TGTGCCAGCAGCCTACTGACAGAACAAGAGACCCAGTACTTC
CASSLLTEQETQYF
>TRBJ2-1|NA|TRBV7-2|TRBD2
TGTGCCAGCAGCCGCGAGCGGGGGGGTTACAATGAGCAGTTCTTC
CASSRERGGYNEQFF
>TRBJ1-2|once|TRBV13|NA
TGTGCCAGCACCGCAGGGGCCTATGGCTACACCTTC
CASTAGAYGYTF
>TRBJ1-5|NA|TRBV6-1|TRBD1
TGTGCCAGCAGTGGGACAGGGGGCCCTAGCTTCAATCAGCCCCAGCATTTT
CASSGTGGPSFNQPQHF
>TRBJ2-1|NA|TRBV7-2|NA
TGTGCCAGCAGCTTAGTGAGGAGCTCCTACAATGAGCAGTTCTTC
CASSLVRSSYNEQFF
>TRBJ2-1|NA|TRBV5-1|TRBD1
TGCGCCAGCAGCTTGGCCGGACAGGGACCCAATGAGCAGTTCTTC
CASSLAGQGPNEQFF
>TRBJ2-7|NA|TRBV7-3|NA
TGTGCCAGCAGCTTAAGTCCGGGTAGGGAGCAGTACTTC
CASSLSPGREQYF
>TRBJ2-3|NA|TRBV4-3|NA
TGCGCCAGCAGCCAAGATCCGCAGGCAGATACGCAGTATTTT
CASSQDPQADTQYF
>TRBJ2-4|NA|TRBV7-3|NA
TGTGCCAGCAGTGTAGATGGGACAACTGTTCAGTACTTC
CASSVDGTTVQYF
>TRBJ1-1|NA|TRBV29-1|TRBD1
TGCAGCCTTTACCCCACAGACAGGGCCCATAGTGAAGCTTTCTTT
CSLYPTDRAHSEAFF
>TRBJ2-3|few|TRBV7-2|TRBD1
TGTGCCAGCAGCTCCGACAGGGCCCGCACAGATACGCAGTATTTT
CASSSDRARTDTQYF
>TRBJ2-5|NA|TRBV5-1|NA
TGCGCCAGCAGCCCGAACGGAGACTCCTATGTGCCAGAGACCCAGTACTTC
CASSPNGDSYVPETQYF
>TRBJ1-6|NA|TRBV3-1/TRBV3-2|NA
TGTGCCAGCAGCCAAGGGGACACCTATAATTCACCCCTCCACTTT
CASSQGDTYNSPLHF
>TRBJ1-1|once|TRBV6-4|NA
TGTGCCAGCAGTGACGACAGTTACACTGAAGCTTTCTTT
CASSDDSYTEAFF
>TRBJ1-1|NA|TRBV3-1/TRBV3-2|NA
TGTGCCAGCAGCCAACACCCTAGGTTGAACACTGAAGCTTTCTTT
CASSQHPRLNTEAFF
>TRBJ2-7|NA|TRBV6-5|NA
TGTGCCAGCAGTTACCGTCCTAACTACGAGCAGTACTTC
CASSYRPNYEQYF
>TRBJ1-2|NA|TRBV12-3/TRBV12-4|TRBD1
TGTGCCAGCAGTTTGCAGGGGGCCCTTGGCTACACCTTC
CASSLQGALGYTF
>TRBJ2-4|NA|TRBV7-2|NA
TGTGCCAGCAGCTTGGGAGGGGGGAACATTCAGTACTTC
CASSLGGGNIQYF
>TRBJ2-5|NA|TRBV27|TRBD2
TGTGCCAGCAGTCACACCCCGGGGGGGTACCAAGAGACCCAGTACTTC
CASSHTPGGYQETQYF
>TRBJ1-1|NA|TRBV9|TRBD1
TGTGCCAGCAGAGAGGGACAGGGGTTAGGTACTGAAGCTTTCTTT
CASREGQGLGTEAFF
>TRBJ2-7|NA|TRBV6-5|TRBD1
TGTGCCAGCACGAAACCGGGACAGGGGGCCGAGCAGTACTTC
CASTKPGQGAEQYF
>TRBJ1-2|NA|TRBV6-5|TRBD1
TGTGCCAGCAGTTTGACAGGGGGAATTGACTATGGCTACACCTTC
CASSLTGGIDYGYTF
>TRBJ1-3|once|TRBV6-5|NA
TGTGCCAGCAGGGAGGGGCAGAGCTCTGGAAACACCATATATTTT
CASREGQSSGNTIYF
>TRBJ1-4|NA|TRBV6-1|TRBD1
TGTGCCAGCAGTGAACTCTGGTTGGGGGACAGGGGGCGATTTAATGAAAAACTGTTTTTT
CASSELWLGDRGRFNEKLFF
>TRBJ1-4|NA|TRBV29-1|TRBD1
TGCAGCGTTGAGAGGGACAGGGGGCGGCAACTGTTTTTT
CSVERDRGRQLFF
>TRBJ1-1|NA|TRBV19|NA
TGTGCCAGTAGTATCGAGGACACACGAATAAACACTGAAGCTTTCTTT
CASSIEDTRINTEAFF
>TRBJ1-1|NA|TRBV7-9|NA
TGTGCCAGCAGTCCTACGTGGGGGCGAGAGAACACTGAAGCTTTCTTT
CASSPTWGRENTEAFF
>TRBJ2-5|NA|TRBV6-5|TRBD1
TGTGCCAGCGGGACAGAAGAGACCCAGTACTTC
CASGTEETQYF
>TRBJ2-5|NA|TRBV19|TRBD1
TGTGCCAGTAGTAGAGACAGGGGAGAGACCCAGTACTTC
CASSRDRGETQYF
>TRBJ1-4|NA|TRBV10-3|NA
TGTGCCATCAGACAGGGCTTAGGCGAAAAACTGTTTTTT
CAIRQGLGEKLFF
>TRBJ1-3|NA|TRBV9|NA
TGTGCCAGCAGCCCTGGACTCGGGGGATACTCTGGAAACACCATATATTTT
CASSPGLGGYSGNTIYF
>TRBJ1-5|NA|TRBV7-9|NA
TGTGCCAGCAGCTTAGAGGGGACATCTAGCAATCAGCCCCAGCATTTT
CASSLEGTSSNQPQHF
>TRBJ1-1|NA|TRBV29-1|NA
TGCAGCGTTGTCTTCCACACTGAAGCTTTCTTT
CSVVFHTEAFF
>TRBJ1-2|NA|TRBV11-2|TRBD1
TGTGCCAGCAGCTTAGCGGTTATAATACAGGGGAACTATGGCTACACCTTC
CASSLAVIIQGNYGYTF
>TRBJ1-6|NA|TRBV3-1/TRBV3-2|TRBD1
TGTGCCAGCAGCCAAGGACTACAGGGGGCAAATTCACCCCTCCACTTT
CASSQGLQGANSPLHF
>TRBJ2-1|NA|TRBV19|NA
TGTGCCAGTAGTAGTCTACTCAACAATGAGCAGTTCTTC
CASSSLLNNEQFF
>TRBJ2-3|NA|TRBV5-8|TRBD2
TGTGCCAGCAGCCCCACTAGCGGGGGGGCCGTTACAGATACGCAGTATTTT
CASSPTSGGAVTDTQYF
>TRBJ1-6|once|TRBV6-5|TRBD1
TGTGCCAGCACTGCCCTGGGACAGGGGAATTCACCCCTCCACTTT
CASTALGQGNSPLHF
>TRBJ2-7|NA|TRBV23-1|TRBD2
TGCGCCAGCAGTCAATTGGCAGCGGGAGGGCCTCCCATTAGTTACGAGCAGTACTTC
CASSQLAAGGPPISYEQYF
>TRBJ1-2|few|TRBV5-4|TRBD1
TGTGCCAGCAGGAAAGGACAGGAGACGTATGGCTACACCTTC
CASRKGQETYGYTF
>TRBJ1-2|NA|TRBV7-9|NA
TGTGCCAGCAGCTCGCCAGGTGGAGTGAGGGAGGGTGGCTACACCTTC
CASSSPGGVREGGYTF
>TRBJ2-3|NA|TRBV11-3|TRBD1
TGTGCCAGCAGCTCCTTGGGGACAGACACAGATACGCAGTATTTT
CASSSLGTDTDTQYF
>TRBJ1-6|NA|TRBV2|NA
TGTGCCAGCAGTGAGAACATCCTCCCCCTCAGAAACTTT
CASSENILPLRNF
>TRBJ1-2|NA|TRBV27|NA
TGTGCCAGCAGTTATCGGACACCAACTAACTATGGCTACACCTTC
CASSYRTPTNYGYTF
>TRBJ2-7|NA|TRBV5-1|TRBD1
TGCGCCAGCAGCTTACACCCGGGACAGGGTAACGAGCAGTACTTC
CASSLHPGQGNEQYF
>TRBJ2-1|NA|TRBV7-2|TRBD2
TGTGCCAGCAGCCGTAGCGGGCAAACCTACAATGAGCAGTTCTTC
CASSRSGQTYNEQFF